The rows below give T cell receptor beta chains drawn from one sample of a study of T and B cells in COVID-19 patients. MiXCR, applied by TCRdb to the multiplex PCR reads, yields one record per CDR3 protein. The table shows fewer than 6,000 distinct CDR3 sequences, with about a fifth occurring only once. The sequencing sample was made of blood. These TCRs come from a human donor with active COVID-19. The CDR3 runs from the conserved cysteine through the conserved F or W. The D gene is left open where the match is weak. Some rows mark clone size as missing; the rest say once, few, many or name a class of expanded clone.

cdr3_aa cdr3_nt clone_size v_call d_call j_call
CATATDTNEKLFF TGTGCCACCGCGACCGACACTAATGAAAAACTGTTTTTT NA TRBV25-1 NA TRBJ1-4
CASSSPHSVEQYF TGTGCCAGCAGTTCGCCCCATTCTGTGGAGCAGTACTTC NA TRBV28 NA TRBJ2-7
CASSIGLNTGELFF TGTGCCAGTAGTATCGGACTGAACACCGGGGAGCTGTTTTTT large TRBV19 NA TRBJ2-2
CSVARDTDTQYF TGCAGCGTAGCAAGGGACACAGATACGCAGTATTTT once TRBV29-1 NA TRBJ2-3
CSTRGDYGYTF TGCAGTACTAGAGGAGACTATGGCTACACCTTC few TRBV20-1 NA TRBJ1-2
CASSLTGGYEQYF TGCGCCAGCAGCTTGACAGGGGGCTACGAGCAGTACTTC NA TRBV5-3 TRBD1 TRBJ2-7
CASSERVPQETQYF TGTGCCAGCAGTGAACGTGTTCCCCAAGAGACCCAGTACTTC medium-sized TRBV6-1 NA TRBJ2-5
CASSTRTGSTGELFF TGTGCCAGTAGTACCCGGACAGGGAGCACCGGGGAGCTGTTTTTT few TRBV19 TRBD1 TRBJ2-2
CASSLDSTYEQYF TGTGCCAGCAGCTTGGACAGCACCTACGAGCAGTACTTC few TRBV7-9 NA TRBJ2-7
CASSRDTSNYGYTF TGTGCCAGCAGTCGGGACACATCTAACTATGGCTACACCTTC few TRBV5-5 NA TRBJ1-2
CASRKQGNNSPLHF TGTGCCAGCAGGAAACAGGGGAATAATTCACCCCTCCACTTT medium-sized TRBV27 TRBD1 TRBJ1-6
CASSQGGIVNEQFF TGTGCCAGCAGCCAAGGGGGTATCGTTAATGAGCAGTTCTTC NA TRBV7-2 NA TRBJ2-1
CASSSSTGAATGELFF TGTGCCAGCAGTTCCTCGACCGGGGCGGCCACCGGGGAGCTGTTTTTT medium-sized TRBV6-5 NA TRBJ2-2
CASSADSFSSTDTQYF TGTGCCAGCAGTGCCGACTCTTTCTCTAGCACAGATACGCAGTATTTT few TRBV6-4 NA TRBJ2-3
CASSLDWPGTSGELFF TGCGCCAGCAGCTTGGATTGGCCGGGTACGTCCGGGGAGCTGTTTTTT medium-sized TRBV5-1 NA TRBJ2-2
CASSRSIAGGTYEQYF TGTGCCAGCAGCCGATCCATAGCGGGAGGGACCTACGAGCAGTACTTC medium-sized TRBV27 TRBD2 TRBJ2-7
CASSYSGGQIGIRETQYF TGTGCCAGCAGTTACAGCGGGGGGCAAATCGGCATACGGGAGACCCAGTACTTC NA TRBV13 TRBD2 TRBJ2-5
CSGERQGARNTGELFF TGCAGCGGGGAACGACAGGGGGCGCGGAACACCGGGGAGCTGTTTTTT NA TRBV29-1 TRBD1 TRBJ2-2
CASRTGTGANVLTF TGTGCCAGCAGAACCGGGACTGGGGCCAACGTCCTGACTTTC many TRBV7-2 NA TRBJ2-6
CASSSPAGEQFF TGTGCCAGCAGCTCCCCCGCCGGTGAGCAGTTCTTC large TRBV11-1 NA TRBJ2-1
CASSIQLNQPQHF TGTGCCAGTAGTATACAGTTAAATCAGCCCCAGCATTTT medium-sized TRBV19 NA TRBJ1-5
CSARVRSGRIYNEQFF TGCAGTGCTAGAGTGAGGAGCGGGAGAATATACAATGAGCAGTTCTTC NA TRBV20-1 TRBD2 TRBJ2-1
CSARVVVGTSGSYEQYF TGCAGTGCTAGAGTAGTAGTCGGGACTAGCGGGTCCTACGAGCAGTACTTC few TRBV20-1 TRBD2 TRBJ2-7
CASRMTDFYGYTF TGTGCCAGCAGGATGACAGATTTTTATGGCTACACCTTC medium-sized TRBV6-6 NA TRBJ1-2
CASSGHPRPEAFF TGTGCCAGCAGCGGACACCCGAGACCTGAAGCTTTCTTT NA TRBV11-1 NA TRBJ1-1
CSVGGLTF TGCAGCGTGGGAGGGCTGACCTTC NA TRBV29-1 TRBD2 TRBJ2-7
CSALTQVSNQPQHF TGCAGTGCTCTGACACAGGTTAGCAATCAGCCCCAGCATTTT NA TRBV20-1 NA TRBJ1-5
CASSLDARNYGYTF TGCGCCAGCAGCTTGGACGCGAGAAACTATGGCTACACCTTC NA TRBV5-6 NA TRBJ1-2
CASSIVWAGALYEQYF TGTGCCAGTAGTATCGTCTGGGCGGGAGCCCTTTACGAGCAGTACTTC NA TRBV19 TRBD2 TRBJ2-7
CASSSGNYGYTF TGTGCCAGTAGTTCAGGGAACTATGGCTACACCTTC medium-sized TRBV19 NA TRBJ1-2
CASSFTAEAFF TGTGCCAGCAGCTTCACAGCTGAAGCTTTCTTT few TRBV5-6 NA TRBJ1-1
CASSRDSRGGYTF TGTGCCAGCAGCCGAGACAGCCGCGGTGGCTACACCTTC NA TRBV4-2 NA TRBJ1-2
CASSLGTVSMNTEAFF TGTGCCAGCAGCTTAGGGACAGTATCCATGAACACTGAAGCTTTCTTT medium-sized TRBV11-1 NA TRBJ1-1
CASSSPGGGDTGELFF TGTGCCAGCAGCTCTCCGGGGGGTGGGGACACCGGGGAGCTGTTTTTT medium-sized TRBV13 TRBD2 TRBJ2-2
CSAGGQGGYTF TGCAGCGCCGGGGGTCAGGGGGGCTACACCTTC once TRBV29-1 NA TRBJ1-2
CASSVNRAGSSYNEQFF TGTGCCAGCAGCGTCAACAGAGCTGGCAGCTCCTACAATGAGCAGTTCTTC NA TRBV9 NA TRBJ2-1
CASSQEWGPYEQYF TGTGCCAGCAGCCAAGAGTGGGGGCCCTACGAGCAGTACTTC few TRBV4-2 NA TRBJ2-7
CASSSLPAAEQYF TGTGCCAGCAGCTCTCTCCCAGCCGCCGAGCAGTACTTC few TRBV7-2 NA TRBJ2-7
CASRRDSNSGNTIYF TGTGCCAGCCGCCGGGACAGTAACTCTGGAAACACCATATATTTT medium-sized TRBV18 TRBD1 TRBJ1-3
CSVGDQPQHF TGCAGCGTTGGTGATCAGCCCCAGCATTTT large TRBV29-1 NA TRBJ1-5
CASSLYSSGRPQFF TGTGCCAGCAGTCTTTACAGCTCGGGACGGCCGCAGTTCTTC medium-sized TRBV27 NA TRBJ2-1
CASSLIWGGSYEQYF TGTGCCAGCAGCCTGATATGGGGTGGCTCCTACGAGCAGTACTTC medium-sized TRBV5-5 NA TRBJ2-7
CASSPRPGLAGGSSYEQYF TGCGCCAGCAGCCCACGACCGGGACTAGCGGGAGGGAGCTCCTACGAGCAGTACTTC NA TRBV5-1 TRBD2 TRBJ2-7
CASSYSRSSGYGYTF TGTGCCAGCAGTTACTCTCGGTCCTCGGGCTATGGCTACACCTTC medium-sized TRBV27 NA TRBJ1-2
CASSMEGGRGTGELFF TGTGCCAGTAGTATGGAAGGGGGCCGCGGCACCGGGGAGCTGTTTTTT large TRBV19 TRBD1 TRBJ2-2
CASPPAGRENTEAFF TGTGCCAGCCCGCCCGCGGGGAGGGAGAACACTGAAGCTTTCTTT NA TRBV18 NA TRBJ1-1
CASSTGGAAYEQYF TGTGCCAGTAGTACGGGGGGCGCAGCCTACGAGCAGTACTTC medium-sized TRBV19 NA TRBJ2-7
CSASSGTLNQETQYF TGCAGTGCTAGTTCCGGGACGCTAAACCAAGAGACCCAGTACTTC NA TRBV20-1 NA TRBJ2-5
CASRPPGRRVSEQYF TGTGCCAGCAGGCCCCCCGGCAGAAGGGTTTCCGAGCAGTACTTC medium-sized TRBV6-5 NA TRBJ2-7
CASSGENGELFF TGTGCCAGCTCAGGGGAAAACGGGGAGCTGTTTTTT medium-sized TRBV18 NA TRBJ2-2
CASSLGGRPIGDIQYF TGTGCCAGCAGCTTGGGCGGCAGACCGATAGGGGACATTCAGTACTTC medium-sized TRBV5-5 NA TRBJ2-4
CSALNRDSMNTEAFF TGCAGTGCTCTGAACAGGGACTCGATGAACACTGAAGCTTTCTTT NA TRBV20-1 NA TRBJ1-1